This T cell receptor beta chain was observed in a study of beta chain features in type 1 diabetes. Study-level results: Type 1 diabetes patients showed a moderate but significant shortening of TCRB CDR3s in all four CD4+ subsets. Still unanswered here is whether HLA type influences TCRB rearrangement. A possible short-template PCR bias applies equally to patients and controls.

What was sequenced were expressed TCRB transcripts, since all of the isolated RNA had been reverse transcribed. Generated by immunoSEQ multiplex PCR, the TCRdb table keeps only in-frame clones and is missing some. The profile shows roughly 500,000 clones, about an eighth of them singletons. Comments on this clone: Its antigen remains unidentified.

Over 95% purity was reached by all sorted populations. The length of the CDR3 is 14 residues. Trimming took off 4 bases at V and 4 bases at J, with 13 bases between the two ends. Germline V lookup: CDR1 SGHTA, CDR2 FQGTGA. The sample was naive CD4+ T cells from blood. The chain recombines TRBV7-3 with TRBJ2-5, with D tentatively TRBD1 or TRBD2 (5 bases each). The clonotype comes from a woman younger than 30 in good health. CDR3 amino acids: CASSSQGRGETQYF. CDR3 nucleotide sequence: TGTGCCAGCAGCTCTCAGGGTCGGGGAGAGACCCAGTACTTC. The full variable domain, completed using reference TRBV7-3 and TRBJ2-5, is GAGVSQTPSNKVTEKGKYVELRCDPISGHTALYWYRQSLGQGPEFLIYFQGTGAADDSGLPNDRFFAVRPEGSVSTLKIQRTERGDSAVYLCASSSQGRGETQYFGPGTRLLVL.